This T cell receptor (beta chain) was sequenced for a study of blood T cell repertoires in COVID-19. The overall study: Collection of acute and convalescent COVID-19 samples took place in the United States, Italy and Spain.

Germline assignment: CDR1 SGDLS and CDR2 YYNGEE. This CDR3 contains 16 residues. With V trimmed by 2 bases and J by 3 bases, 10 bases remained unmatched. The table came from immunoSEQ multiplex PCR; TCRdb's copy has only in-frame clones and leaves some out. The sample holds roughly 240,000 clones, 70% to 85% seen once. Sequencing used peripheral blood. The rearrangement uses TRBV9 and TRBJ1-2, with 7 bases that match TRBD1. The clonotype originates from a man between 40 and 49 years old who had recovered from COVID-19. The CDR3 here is CASSVSAETGHYGYTF. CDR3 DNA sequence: TGTGCCAGCAGCGTCAGTGCGGAGACAGGGCACTATGGCTACACCTTC.